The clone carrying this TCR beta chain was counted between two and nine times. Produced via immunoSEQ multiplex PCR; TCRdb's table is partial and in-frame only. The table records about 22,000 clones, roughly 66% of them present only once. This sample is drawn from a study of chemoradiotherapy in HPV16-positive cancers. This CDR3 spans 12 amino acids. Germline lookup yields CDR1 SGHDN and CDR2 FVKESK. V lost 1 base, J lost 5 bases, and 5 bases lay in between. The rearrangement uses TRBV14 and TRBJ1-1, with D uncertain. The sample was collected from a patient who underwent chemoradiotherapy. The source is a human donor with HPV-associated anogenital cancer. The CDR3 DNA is TGTGCCAGCAGCCAAGTGTGGACTGAAGCTTTCTTT. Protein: CASSQVWTEAFF.